This passage covers 8 T cell receptor beta chains from one sample sequenced in a study of blood T cell repertoires in COVID-19. Sequencing used immunoSEQ multiplex PCR; TCRdb keeps in-frame clones, though not all of them. Among about 200,000 clones listed, over 75% were seen once. Input material: peripheral blood. Receptors were obtained from a man aged 50 to 60 with COVID-19, enrolled during active disease.

The chain is built from TRBV11-2 and TRBJ2-1, with D possibly matching TRBD2 (8 bases). Trimming removed 4 bases from V and 6 bases from J, with 16 bases in between. There are 15 residues in the CDR3. The V gene's germline CDR1 is SGHAT and CDR2 FQNNGV. For the CDR3, the DNA is TGTGCCAGCAGCTCCGGACAGGCGGGGGGCAATGAGCAGTTCTTC. Amino acid sequence: CASSSGQAGGNEQFF.

The gene calls are TRBV19 and TRBJ2-7, with D uncertain. Germline loops: CDR1 LNHDA, CDR2 SQIVND (reference sequence). V dropped 0 bases and J dropped 1 base, with 13 bases sitting between them. The CDR3 totals 16 residues. The CDR3 loop is CASSIDGSTQSYEQYF. In DNA, the CDR3 is TGTGCCAGTAGTATAGATGGTTCGACACAATCCTACGAGCAGTACTTC.

This sequence joins TRBV6-2 or TRBV6-3 and TRBJ1-4; a possible D gene is TRBD1 (6 bases). Germline V CDR1 and CDR2: MNHEY, SVGEGT. V shed 2 bases and J shed 1 base, with 8 bases lying between them. This CDR3 comprises 15 residues. CDR3 DNA sequence: TGTGCCAGCAGTTACGGACAGAGAACTAATGAAAAACTGTTTTTT. This gives the protein CASSYGQRTNEKLFF.

CDR3 coding DNA: TGTGCCAGCAGCAACTCAGGGGGTAACACCGGGGAGCTGTTTTTT. Translation: CASSNSGGNTGELFF. The rearrangement joins TRBV7-9 to TRBJ2-2, with 7 bases identical to TRBD1. V lost 5 bases and J lost 2; bases outside the gene matches: 5. This CDR3 has 15 residues. Germline CDR1 reads SEHNR; CDR2 reads FQNEAQ (reference sequence).

This chain's CDR3 is CASSPGTGEGQPQHF. Here the CDR3 DNA reads TGTGCCAGCTCGCCGGGGACAGGGGAGGGTCAGCCCCAGCATTTT. The gene calls are TRBV18 and TRBJ1-5, with 10 bases fitting TRBD1. There are 15 residues in the CDR3. Germline V lookup: CDR1 KGHSH, CDR2 LQKENI. After removal of 6 bases from V and 6 bases from J, the junction contained 8 bases not matched to a gene.

The genes are TRBV11-3 and TRBJ2-7; 13 positions agree with TRBD2. CDR3 size: 14 residues. Germline V gives CDR1 SGHNT, CDR2 YENEEA. After removal of 5 bases from V and 7 bases from J, the junction contained 5 bases not matched to a gene. This chain's CDR3 is CASSEGLAGYEQYF. CDR3 DNA: TGTGCCAGCAGCGAGGGACTAGCGGGGTATGAGCAGTACTTC.

The V and J genes are TRBV5-1 and TRBJ2-3; TRBD2 aligns across 10 bases. The V segment lost 4 bases and the J segment 3 bases; nucleotides outside the gene matches: 5. This CDR3 is built from 15 residues. Germline loops: CDR1 SGHRS, CDR2 YFSETQ. DNA for the CDR3: TGCGCCAGCAGCAAAAGCGGGGGGGATACAGATACGCAGTATTTT. Translating gives CASSKSGGDTDTQYF.

In DNA, the CDR3 is TGTGCCAGCAGCCCGGGACAGAACACCGGGGAGCTGTTTTTT. It specifies CASSPGQNTGELFF. The J gene is TRBJ2-2, the V gene TRBV4-2, with a tentative D call TRBD1 (6 bases). The length of the CDR3 is 14 residues. The ends were cut back, 4 bases at V and 1 base at J, with 7 bases in the middle. Germline assignment: CDR1 LGHNA and CDR2 YNFKEQ.